The sequence of this TCR beta chain was determined in a study of cytomegalovirus exposure and HLA in healthy donors. A word on this clone: Its antigen is as yet unknown.

Researchers ran the PCR with 60 Vbeta and 13 Jbeta primers. The data were produced by immunoSEQ multiplex PCR, yet TCRdb's version contains in-frame clones alone and is incomplete. The table includes 66,000 or so clones, around 92% detected once. The CDR3 length is 15 residues. Germline CDR1 SGDLS, CDR2 YYNGEE. V was clipped by 4 bases and J by 0 bases, with 11 bases between them. Study results and caveats: Among TCR beta chains of equal frequency, HLA-associated ones were more clonally expanded in a later analysis.

The origin of this receptor is a man younger than 45 in good health and CMV-seropositive. Sequencing was carried out using PBMCs. The chain recombines TRBV9 with TRBJ1-3; no reliable D call. The CDR3 spells CASSSQPNSGNTIYF. Here the CDR3 DNA reads TGTGCCAGCAGCTCACAGCCAAACTCTGGAAACACCATATATTTT.